This TCR beta chain was recorded in a study of blood T cell repertoires in COVID-19. Study context: From T cells, B-cell-depleted T cells, or PBMCs came the material, which was cDNA or gDNA.

The CDR3 spans 14 residues. V was clipped by 5 bases and J by 2 bases; unmatched bases: 5. Per the germline V gene, CDR1 is MGHRA and CDR2 is YSYEKL. The method was immunoSEQ multiplex PCR; TCRdb's version includes in-frame clones alone and lacks a portion of them. The sample consists of hundreds of thousands of clones, 75% to 90% of them appearing once. This chain uses TRBV4-1 with TRBJ1-2, with 7 bases fitting TRBD1. The material sequenced was peripheral blood. This clonotype was sampled from a woman aged 18-35 years with acute or convalescent COVID-19. The CDR3 reads CASSKMTGNYGYTF. The CDR3 coding sequence is TGCGCCAGCAGCAAAATGACAGGGAACTATGGCTACACCTTC.